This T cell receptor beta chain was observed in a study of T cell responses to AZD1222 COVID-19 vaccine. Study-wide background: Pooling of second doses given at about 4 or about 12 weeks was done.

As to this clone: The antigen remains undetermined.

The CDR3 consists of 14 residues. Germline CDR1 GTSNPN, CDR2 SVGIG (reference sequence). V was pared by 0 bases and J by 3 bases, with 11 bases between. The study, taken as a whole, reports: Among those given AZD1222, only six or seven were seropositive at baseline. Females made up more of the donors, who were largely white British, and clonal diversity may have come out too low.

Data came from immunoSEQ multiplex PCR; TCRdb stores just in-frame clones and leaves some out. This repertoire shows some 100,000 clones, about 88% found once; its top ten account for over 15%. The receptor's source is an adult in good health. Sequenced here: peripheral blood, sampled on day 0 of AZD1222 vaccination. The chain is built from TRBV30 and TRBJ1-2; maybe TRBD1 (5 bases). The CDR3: CAWSVQAWDYGYTF. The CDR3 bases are TGTGCCTGGAGTGTACAGGCTTGGGACTATGGCTACACCTTC.